This passage covers 11 T cell receptor beta chains from one sample sequenced in a study of T-cell memory formation after mild COVID-19. TCRdb re-called the 5' RACE reads through MiXCR, storing one row per CDR3 protein. The data contain hundreds of thousands of distinct CDR3 sequences, roughly 26% of them seen just once; the ten biggest clones take up 8.8%. The sample comprised PBMCs or a T cell subset sorted from them (not recorded which). The source is an adult woman who had mild COVID-19 (a few samples of this study predate the infection). Cell type and time point are not known.

The V and J genes are TRBV25-1 and TRBJ1-4, with TRBD1 identical over 9 bases. Germline V CDR1 and CDR2: MGHDK, SYGVNS. The CDR3 extends over 13 amino acids. Trimming removed 7 bases from V and 7 bases from J; junction bases left unmatched: 4. The CDR3 spells CASTDRGSEKLFF. CDR3 sequence (DNA): TGTGCCAGCACGGACAGGGGAAGTGAAAAACTGTTTTTT.

V usage is TRBV5-5 and J usage is TRBJ2-3, with D possibly being TRBD1 (6 bases). Germline CDR1 and CDR2: SGHKS and YYEKEE (reference sequence). V lost 0 bases, J lost 3 bases, and 11 bases lay in between. The CDR3 contains 15 residues. The CDR3: CASSLVQGQTDTQYF. CDR3 sequence (DNA): TGTGCCAGCAGCTTGGTACAGGGTCAGACAGATACGCAGTATTTT.

V gene TRBV9 combines with J gene TRBJ2-2; 9 bases are a match to TRBD1. Trimming removed 0 bases from V and 6 bases from J; junction bases left unmatched: 3. The CDR3 length is 15 residues. The germline V gene encodes CDR1 SGDLS and CDR2 YYNGEE. CDR3 region: CASSVAQGASGELFF. The CDR3, as DNA: TGTGCCAGCAGCGTAGCACAGGGGGCGTCCGGGGAGCTGTTTTTT.

V gene TRBV5-6 combines with J gene TRBJ1-6; a weak D match, TRBD1 (6 bases). This CDR3 region has 14 residues. Between the trimmed V and J ends, which lost 6 bases and 9 bases, there was a span of 16 bases. CDR1 and CDR2 from the germline V gene are SGHDT and YYEEEE. The CDR3 DNA reads as TGTGCCAGCAACCCCGGCTTACAGGGTTCACCCCTCCACTTT. This sequence encodes CASNPGLQGSPLHF.

This clonotype was observed a handful of times. The rearrangement links TRBV11-2 to TRBJ1-2; no reliable D call. V lost 0 bases, J lost 3 bases, and 17 bases lay in between. Germline V gives CDR1 SGHAT, CDR2 FQNNGV. This CDR3 is 17 amino acids long. The CDR3 reads CASSLDPGGRGDYGYTF. DNA of the CDR3: TGTGCCAGCAGCTTAGATCCCGGAGGCCGGGGTGACTATGGCTACACCTTC.

This clonotype has just a few counts. The rearrangement uses TRBV28 and TRBJ2-7, with 12 nucleotides matching TRBD2. The CDR3 is 18 amino acids. Germline V gives CDR1 MDHEN, CDR2 SYDVKM. Germline trimming cut 7 bases from V and 5 bases from J; bases unmatched to any gene: 18. CDR3 coding DNA: TGTGCCAGCACAACACAGACTAGCGGGAGAAACACCTCTAACGAGCAGTACTTC. Translated, it gives CASTTQTSGRNTSNEQYF.

This clonotype appeared a few times. The V call is TRBV12-3 or TRBV12-4, the J call TRBJ2-1; D possibly corresponds to TRBD2 (5 bases). The CDR3 covers 15 residues. The ends were cut back, 5 bases at V and 6 bases at J, with 17 bases in the middle. The CDR3 region has the DNA TGTGCCAGCAGTCCCGCAACCGGGAAAGGCAATGAGCAGTTCTTC. Amino acid sequence: CASSPATGKGNEQFF.

The table lists this clonotype with a few counts. The rearrangement joins TRBV12-3 or TRBV12-4 to TRBJ1-3; D call uncertain. Trimming took off 1 base at V and 7 bases at J, with 8 bases between the two ends. The CDR3 consists of 13 residues. CDR3 in DNA: TGTGCCAGCAGTTTAGGAAGAACCAACACCATATATTTT. Protein: CASSLGRTNTIYF.

This clonotype was counted only a few times. The genes are TRBV11-1 and TRBJ2-2; D is unresolved. CDR1 is SGHAT, CDR2 FQDESV, per germline (reference sequence). CDR3 length equals 14 residues. Trimming removed 3 bases from V and 2 bases from J, with 7 bases in between. The CDR3 region has the DNA TGTGCCAGCAGCTTGATACTTAACACCGGGGAGCTGTTTTTT. Translating gives CASSLILNTGELFF.

This chain uses TRBV29-1 with TRBJ2-1; 14 bases line up with TRBD2. Germline CDR1 is SQVTM and CDR2 is ANQGSEA. The CDR3 is made up of 15 amino acids. Unmatched junction bases numbered 6, after V lost 4 bases and J lost 7 bases. This CDR3 reads CSVATSGRAGNEQFF. DNA of the CDR3: TGCAGCGTTGCGACTAGCGGGAGGGCCGGGAATGAGCAGTTCTTC.

This clonotype was seen more than once but under ten times. The chain employs TRBV7-2 and TRBJ2-7; D gene unclear. V lost 4 bases to trimming and J lost 0 bases, with 10 bases between them. The CDR3 has 14 residues. Germline-derived CDR1 and CDR2 are SGHTA and FQGNSA. CDR3 coding DNA: TGTGCCAGCAGCTATACTCCTAGCTCCTACGAGCAGTACTTC. Translation gives CASSYTPSSYEQYF.